The present TCR beta chain was sequenced within a study of T cell responses to AZD1222 COVID-19 vaccine. Study conclusions and caveats: Distributed over spike, vaccine-associated CD4 TCRs predominated at 160-218 and 743-854. Clonal diversity may have been underestimated in mostly white British donors.

Details on this clone: Its specificity is unknown.

Germline-derived CDR1 and CDR2 are SEHNR and FQNEAQ (reference sequence). V gave up 4 bases and J gave up 3 bases, with 15 bases separating them. This CDR3 region has 15 residues. TCRdb's copy holds only in-frame clones and misses some; the assay was immunoSEQ multiplex PCR. The sample lists over 95,000 clones; approximately 89% were seen once. The TCR was taken from an adult in good health. Source: peripheral blood, taken on day 0 of AZD1222 vaccination. The V gene is TRBV7-9, the J gene TRBJ1-2; D call uncertain. Here the CDR3 DNA reads TGTGCCAGCAGCTCGCCGGGCGCGGGTGACTATGGCTACACCTTC. This translates into CASSSPGAGDYGYTF.